The following is a T cell receptor beta chain sequence with its context. Its antigen is unidentified. This record belongs to a study of human T cells and chemical hapten exposure. Study information: Small volume differences among pooled libraries mainly caused per-sample TCR yield variation.

Time point given: patch test 2, 6 weeks after DPC sensitization. Described treatment: therapeutic diphenylcyclopropenone sensitization with weekly scalp DPC. Study conclusions and caveats: The study found expanded TCRs formed significantly more large CDR3 similarity clusters than controls. Sensitization with DPC brought no change to TCRs above 1 in 1000 in frequency.

MiXCR was run by TCRdb on the RACE reads, yielding one entry per CDR3 protein. The table has about 380,000 distinct CDR3 sequences, about 6% seen once; the top ten hold around 6%. This CDR3 region has 13 residues. Trimming removed 6 bases at V and 2 bases at J, with 11 bases between. Germline loops: CDR1 MGHDK, CDR2 SYGVNS. The sequence was obtained from a woman between 18 and 29 years old with alopecia areata. Some clones in this sample may be carry-over from other donors' samples. Sequenced material: whole blood, taken in connection with sensitization to the hapten diphenylcyclopropenone (DPC). The chain joins TRBV25-1 to TRBJ2-7, with a tentative D call TRBD2 (5 bases). The CDR3 nucleotides are TGTGCCAGCAGAAACAGCGGAGCCTACGAGCAGTACTTC. This sequence encodes CASRNSGAYEQYF.